The 5 T cell receptor beta chains below come from one sample, sequenced in a study of blood T cells in healthy people across ages. Combining a sample-barcoded 5' primer with a J-beta primer mix, a second PCR ran for 7 to 11 cycles. TCRdb ran MiXCR on the 5' RACE reads and lists one entry per CDR3 protein. The sample records about 620,000 distinct CDR3 sequences, roughly half being singletons. The sequencing input was blood. The receptors were sampled from an elderly woman in good health.

The chain links TRBV2 to TRBJ2-5; D perhaps matches TRBD1 (6 bases). The CDR3 runs 16 residues. V lost 4 bases and J 0 bases, leaving 15 bases between the germline ends. Germline values: CDR1 SNHLY, CDR2 FYNNEI. Written as DNA, the CDR3 is TGTGCCAGCAGTGGGACGGGACACGTGAACCAAGAGACCCAGTACTTC. It specifies CASSGTGHVNQETQYF.

This clonotype was counted once. This sequence joins TRBV5-1 and TRBJ1-1, with D hard to call. This CDR3 comprises 16 residues. Germline V gene data show CDR1 as SGHRS and CDR2 as YFSETQ. V was trimmed by 3 bases and J by 4 bases, leaving 19 bases between them. The CDR3 sequence: CASSYVPGRKPTEAFF. The CDR3 DNA is TGCGCCAGCAGCTACGTACCTGGACGGAAACCCACTGAAGCTTTCTTT.

This clonotype was seen repeatedly, ten times or more. A much larger clone lies one base from this, so it may be a read error. The chain uses TRBV6-6 and TRBJ2-5; D might be TRBD2 (6 bases). The ends were cut back, 6 bases at V and 11 bases at J, with 22 bases in the middle. The CDR3 is 14 residues long. Per the germline V gene, CDR1 is MNHNY and CDR2 is SVGAGI (reference sequence). The DNA for the CDR3 is TGTGCCAGCAGCCCCCCCGGGGGTAACCATGAGCAGTACTTC. It is translated as CASSPPGGNHEQYF.

The table lists this clonotype with a count of one. CDR3 protein: CASSLWRSGRTEAFF. CDR3 sequence (DNA): TGTGCCAGCAGTTTATGGCGGAGTGGGCGCACTGAAGCTTTCTTT. The rearrangement uses TRBV27 and TRBJ1-1; no definite D call. The CDR3 has 15 residues. The V end was cut by 1 base, the J end by 4 bases, with 13 bases between. CDR1 is MNHEY and CDR2 is SMNVEV in the germline V gene (reference sequence).

This clonotype was picked up a small number of times. The chain links TRBV27 to TRBJ2-5; TRBD2 matches 16 bases. The CDR3 sequence is 14 residues long. The V and J ends lost 4 bases and 9 bases, in that order; junction bases with no gene match: 2. Germline V CDR1 and CDR2: MNHEY, SMNVEV (reference sequence). This CDR3 reads CASSSGLAGGAQYF. Here the CDR3 DNA reads TGTGCCAGCAGTTCGGGACTAGCGGGAGGGGCCCAGTACTTC.